One TCR beta chain is described in this entry. Its antigen is undetermined. The sample comes from a study of beta chain features in type 1 diabetes. General observations from the study: Shorter TCRB CDR3s, moderately but significantly so, marked every one of the four CD4+ subsets in Type 1 diabetes patients. Naive, central memory and Treg TCRB repertoires seemed to resemble each other more closely in patients than they did in healthy donors. HLA influence on TCRB rearrangement stayed unresolved here.

Cell sorting via CD45RO/CCR7/CD25/CD127/CD95/CD27 was performed to obtain CD4+ naive, central memory, regulatory and stem cell-like memory cells. The authors reverse transcribed all of the isolated RNA, so sequencing captured expressed TCRB transcripts. Naive, central memory and regulatory T cell samples yielded around 3.6 million reads on average. TCRdb's table, derived via immunoSEQ multiplex PCR, lists solely in-frame clones and lacks some. Found here are 500,000 to 850,000 clones, about 14% of them singletons; the top ten hold roughly 0.04%. Trimming stripped 3 bases from V and 6 bases from J, with 16 bases between. Germline-derived CDR1 and CDR2 are SGHRS and YFSETQ. The CDR3 covers 15 residues.

The gene calls are TRBV5-1 and TRBJ2-1, with D possibly TRBD1 on 6 matching bases. This sequence was found in a man aged 18 to 35 with type 1 diabetes. The specimen sequenced was naive CD4+ T cells from blood. CDR3 bases: TGCGCCAGCAGCTCAACCGGACAGACGGTCAATGAGCAGTTCTTC. Translated: CASSSTGQTVNEQFF.